This TCR beta chain was found in a study of tumor and adjacent non-tumor tissue in lung cancer. Study context: Some 3.9 million productive TCRbeta reads were obtained per sample on average.

Three rounds of nested PCR, following a modified ARM-PCR protocol, produced the TCRbeta library. In TCRdb, the multiplex PCR reads were re-called with MiXCR into one record per CDR3 protein. The sample lists roughly 75,000 distinct CDR3 sequences; about 82% were seen once. As regards this clonotype: Its antigen is unknown. The germline gene is not matched at one end of the junction; a read error may be the cause.

Germline V lookup: CDR1 MGHRA, CDR2 YSYEKL. This CDR3 has 19 amino acids. Study-level points and caveats: Higher tumor TCR diversity was associated with shorter survival.

No cell sorting was done before RNA was extracted from the tissue. More than 3 cm separated this lung sample from the edge of the tumor. Between August and November 2014, newly diagnosed, chemotherapy-naive lung cancer patients underwent thoracic surgery in China. Sequencing was carried out using distant non-tumor lung tissue. The TCR was taken from a man aged 60-69 years with non-small cell lung cancer. The rearrangement links TRBV4-1 to TRBJ2-6; a possible D gene is TRBD2 (5 bases). CDR3 sequence reads: CASSQDKGSVRSGANVLTF. As DNA, the CDR3 is TGCGCTAGCAGCCAAGATAAGGGTAGCGTGAGATCTGGGGCCAACGTCCTGACTTTC.